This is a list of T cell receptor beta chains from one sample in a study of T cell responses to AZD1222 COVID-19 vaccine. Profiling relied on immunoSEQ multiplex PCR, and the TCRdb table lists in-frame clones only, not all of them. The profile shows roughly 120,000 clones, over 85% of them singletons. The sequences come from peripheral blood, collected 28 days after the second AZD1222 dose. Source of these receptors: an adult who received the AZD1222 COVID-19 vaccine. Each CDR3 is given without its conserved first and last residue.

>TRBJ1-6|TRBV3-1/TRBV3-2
ASSSRGTGYSPLH
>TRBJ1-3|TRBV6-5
ASSRDRVFGNTIY
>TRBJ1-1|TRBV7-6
ASSLAGELQNTGAF
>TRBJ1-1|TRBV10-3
AINPGQGLTEAF
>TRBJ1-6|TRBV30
AWSGRTGSPLH
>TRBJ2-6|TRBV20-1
SADSNVLT
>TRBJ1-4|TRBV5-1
ASRGGFRNEKLF
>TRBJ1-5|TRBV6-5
ASRPTLEPQH
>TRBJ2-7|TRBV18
ASSPPSQGGDEQY
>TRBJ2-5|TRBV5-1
ASSLGDLPSGTQY
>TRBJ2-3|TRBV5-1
ASSDAQSTDTQY
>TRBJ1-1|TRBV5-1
ASSLARMNTEAF
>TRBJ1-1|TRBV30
AWSEGGQAF
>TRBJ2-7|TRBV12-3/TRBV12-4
ASSPAGGYEQY
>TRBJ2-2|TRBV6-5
ASSRGQNTGELF
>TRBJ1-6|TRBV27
ASSSENDGATRDSPLH
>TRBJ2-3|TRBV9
ASSILAGGPADTQY
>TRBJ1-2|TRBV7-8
ASSLMENYGYT
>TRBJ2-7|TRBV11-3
ASSPRGPRKPGEQY
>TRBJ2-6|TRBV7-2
ASSLEEGTGANVLT
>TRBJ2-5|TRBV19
ASSILAGVQETQY
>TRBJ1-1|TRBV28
ASSRGGREVL